Following are 27 T cell receptor beta chains from one sample sequenced in a study of response to subunit inactivated influenza vaccine. TCRdb used MiXCR to reprocess the RT-PCR reads, holding one entry per CDR3 protein. The sample carries about 540,000 distinct CDR3 sequences, around a quarter recorded once. Another study also made use of these data, one on T cells expressing NK-cell markers. Per that study: 5'RACE template switching with UMIs generated TCR beta cDNA.

The sample here was CD4+ T cells sorted from PBMCs, taken roughly 13 days after vaccination. These receptors all stem from a man in his fifties who received an inactivated influenza vaccine.

The table lists this clonotype with a few counts. The CDR3 DNA reads TGTGCCAGCAGCGCCGGGGGGGCCAGCACCGGGGAGCTGTTTTTT. It translates to CASSAGGASTGELFF. V usage is TRBV9 and J usage is TRBJ2-2, with 8 bases matching TRBD2. Germline V gives CDR1 SGDLS, CDR2 YYNGEE. The CDR3 length is 15 residues. V trimming: 3 bases; J trimming: 4 bases; junction bases outside the gene matches: 5.

This clonotype came up a few times. The V call is TRBV15, the J call TRBJ2-3, with 14 nucleotides matching TRBD2. Germline trimming cut 0 bases from V and 7 bases from J; bases unmatched to any gene: 9. This CDR3 is 18 amino acids long. Germline V gives CDR1 LNHNV, CDR2 YYDKDF (reference sequence). CDR3 protein: CATSRDVRLAGGSYTQYF. CDR3 sequence (DNA): TGTGCCACCAGCAGAGATGTGCGACTAGCGGGGGGGTCTTATACGCAGTATTTT.

This clonotype showed up just a few times. This chain's CDR3 is CASRSTGAGTGELFF. CDR3 nucleotide sequence: TGTGCCAGCAGGTCAACAGGGGCAGGCACCGGGGAGCTGTTTTTT. The chain employs TRBV12-3 or TRBV12-4 and TRBJ2-2; 7 bases fit TRBD1. Unmatched junction bases numbered 8, after V lost 6 bases and J lost 4 bases. The CDR3 extends over 15 amino acids.

The chain employs TRBV6-2 or TRBV6-3 and TRBJ1-1; D unclear. Trimming shortened V by 6 bases and J by 1 base, and 18 bases separated the two germline ends. This CDR3 spans 16 amino acids. Germline V lookup: CDR1 MNHEY, CDR2 SVGEGT. The CDR3 region has the DNA TGTGCCAGCAGCCGGACCTTTAGGATATCGAACACTGAAGCTTTCTTT. Encoded protein: CASSRTFRISNTEAFF.

This clonotype was picked up a small number of times. The chain carries TRBV20-1 and TRBJ1-1; D is unclear. This CDR3 spans 14 amino acids. V lost 0 bases to trimming and J lost 4 bases, with 12 bases between them. The germline CDR1 and CDR2 sequences are DFQATT and SNEGSKA (reference sequence). CDR3 loop: CSARDRVGLTEAFF. CDR3 in DNA: TGCAGTGCTAGAGATAGGGTAGGACTCACTGAAGCTTTCTTT.

The table lists this clonotype with a few counts. The V gene is TRBV29-1, the J gene TRBJ2-1, with TRBD2 matching 7 bases. CDR3 length: 14 residues. Germline trimming cut 2 bases from V and 3 bases from J; bases unmatched to any gene: 4. Germline V lookup: CDR1 SQVTM, CDR2 ANQGSEA. CDR3 protein: CSVERGGHYNEQFF. CDR3 nucleotide sequence: TGCAGCGTTGAAAGGGGAGGGCACTACAATGAGCAGTTCTTC.

This clonotype has just a few counts. This rearrangement joins TRBV6-1 to TRBJ1-1; D uncertain. Trimming removed 1 base from V and 1 base from J, with 4 bases in between. CDR3 length: 13 residues. The germline V gene has CDR1 MNHNS and CDR2 SASEGT. For the CDR3, the DNA is TGTGCCAGCAGTGAAGTGAGGAACACTGAAGCTTTCTTT. Its translation: CASSEVRNTEAFF.

The J gene is TRBJ1-2, the V gene TRBV29-1; weak D call: TRBD1 (5 bases). CDR1 is SQVTM, CDR2 ANQGSEA, per germline. V was clipped by 3 bases and J by 8 bases, with 19 bases between them. This CDR3 region has 14 residues. CDR3 region: CSVDIAGQGGGYTF. DNA of the CDR3: TGCAGCGTTGATATAGCCGGTCAGGGTGGGGGCTACACCTTC.

The chain uses TRBV10-3 and TRBJ2-7, with 11 bases aligning to TRBD1. Germline lookup yields CDR1 ENHRY and CDR2 SYGVKD. The ends lost 7 bases at V and 2 bases at J; junction bases unmatched: 4. This CDR3 has 14 residues. CDR3: CAITPGQGAYEQYF. In DNA, the CDR3 is TGTGCCATCACCCCGGGACAGGGGGCCTACGAGCAGTACTTC.

This clonotype was recorded a few times. V is TRBV11-1 and J is TRBJ2-1, with D tentatively TRBD1 (5 bases). Germline V gene data show CDR1 as SGHAT and CDR2 as FQDESV (reference sequence). The CDR3 length is 18 residues. V gave up 2 bases and J gave up 2 bases, with 19 bases separating them. CDR3: CASSLRPLRGRPYNEQFF. CDR3 sequence (DNA): TGTGCCAGCAGCTTACGACCCCTTAGGGGTAGACCCTACAATGAGCAGTTCTTC.

The J gene is TRBJ1-5, the V gene TRBV4-2; no reliable D call. The CDR3 sequence is 18 residues long. Germline-derived CDR1 and CDR2 are LGHNA and YNFKEQ. Trimming shortened V by 0 bases and J by 0 bases, and 15 bases separated the two germline ends. CDR3 coding DNA: TGTGCCAGCAGCCAAGAGATTGCGGCAGGAGTTAGCAATCAGCCCCAGCATTTT. Protein sequence: CASSQEIAAGVSNQPQHF.

The chain combines TRBV5-1 with TRBJ1-6; D not certain. There are 13 residues in the CDR3. V was clipped by 4 bases and J by 0 bases, with 2 bases between them. Germline CDR1 SGHRS, CDR2 YFSETQ. CDR3: CASSDSYNSPLHF. CDR3 DNA: TGCGCCAGCAGCGACTCCTATAATTCACCCCTCCACTTT.

The chain uses TRBV7-3 and TRBJ2-1, with 9 bases fitting TRBD2. The germline V gene has CDR1 SGHTA and CDR2 FQGTGA. The CDR3 has 14 residues. The J segment lost 6 bases and the V segment lost 8 bases, leaving 8 bases of the junction unmatched. DNA for the CDR3: TGTGCCAGCTCAGCGGGAGGCTCCGCCAATGAGCAGTTCTTC. Translated: CASSAGGSANEQFF.

V and J are TRBV20-1 and TRBJ2-1; TRBD2 agrees at 10 bases. J lost 3 bases, V lost 3 bases, and 8 bases had no gene match. The CDR3 has 16 amino acids. The germline CDR1 and CDR2 sequences are DFQATT and SNEGSKA (reference sequence). The CDR3 coding sequence is TGCAGTGCTAGGGGCGCTAGCGGGAGATTCTACAATGAGCAGTTCTTC. Translation: CSARGASGRFYNEQFF.

This rearrangement joins TRBV20-1 to TRBJ1-1; TRBD1 agrees at 7 bases. J was trimmed by 5 bases and V by 3 bases; bases with no gene match: 12. Germline CDR1 reads DFQATT; CDR2 reads SNEGSKA (reference sequence). This CDR3 spans 15 amino acids. The CDR3, as DNA: TGCAGTGCTAGGGAACCAGGGGGAAGGGGAACTGAAGCTTTCTTT. This gives the protein CSAREPGGRGTEAFF.

The rearrangement uses TRBV12-3 or TRBV12-4 and TRBJ2-5; 7 bases are shared with TRBD1. The V segment lost 6 bases and the J segment 5 bases; nucleotides outside the gene matches: 9. The length of the CDR3 is 14 residues. CDR3 protein: CASSSTGSRETQYF. The DNA of the CDR3 is TGTGCCAGCAGCTCGACAGGGTCGAGGGAGACCCAGTACTTC.

This chain joins TRBV4-2 and TRBJ1-3, with 11 bases identical to TRBD1. The CDR3 length is 17 residues. Germline trimming cut 0 bases from V and 4 bases from J; bases unmatched to any gene: 5. Germline V gives CDR1 LGHNA, CDR2 YNFKEQ. The CDR3 DNA follows: TGTGCCAGCAGCCAAGAATCGGACAGGGGGCGAGGAAACACCATATATTTT. Residues: CASSQESDRGRGNTIYF.

V gene TRBV10-3 combines with J gene TRBJ2-3, with TRBD2 matching over 9 bases. The CDR3 covers 13 residues. The J segment lost 2 bases and the V segment lost 9 bases, leaving 3 bases of the junction unmatched. The V gene's germline CDR1 is ENHRY and CDR2 SYGVKD. The CDR3 coding sequence is TGTGCCATACGACTAGCGGCCACAGATACGCAGTATTTT. Protein: CAIRLAATDTQYF.

There are a few counts of this clonotype. This chain joins TRBV20-1 and TRBJ2-3; D call uncertain. The CDR3 runs to 12 residues. Germline assignment: CDR1 DFQATT and CDR2 SNEGSKA (reference sequence). Trimming removed 2 bases from V and 3 bases from J, with 6 bases in between. Here the CDR3 DNA reads TGCAGTGCTAGATACGGGACAGATACGCAGTATTTT. Translation gives CSARYGTDTQYF.

This clonotype was observed a few times. V gene TRBV9 combines with J gene TRBJ1-3; no definite D call. The CDR3 runs 17 residues. The V end lost 0 bases, the J end lost 3 bases, and 16 bases lay between the germline ends. CDR1 and CDR2 (germline): SGDLS, YYNGEE. The CDR3 reads CASSVGAGPEVGNTIYF. The CDR3 bases are TGTGCCAGCAGCGTAGGAGCGGGTCCTGAGGTTGGAAACACCATATATTTT.

This clonotype was recorded a few times. The CDR3 region has the DNA TGCAGTGCTCCCAATCCCGCTGGGGAGCTGTTTTTT. Protein product: CSAPNPAGELFF. The chain is built from TRBV20-1 and TRBJ2-2; the D is unclear. The V end lost 5 bases, the J end lost 8 bases, and 12 bases lay between the germline ends. The CDR3 has 12 residues. The germline V gene encodes CDR1 DFQATT and CDR2 SNEGSKA (reference sequence).

The chain recombines TRBV3-1 with TRBJ2-1, with D tentatively TRBD2 (5 bases). This CDR3 has 12 residues. Germline CDR1 and CDR2: LGHDT and YNNKEL (reference sequence). The germline V and J ends were trimmed by 1 base and 11 bases, with 9 bases remaining between them. The CDR3 loop reads CASSQGLSQQFF. In DNA, the CDR3 is TGTGCCAGCAGCCAAGGACTAAGCCAGCAGTTCTTC.

This clonotype was seen only a few times. The chain employs TRBV6-1 and TRBJ1-2; D gene ambiguous. Trimming shortened V by 1 base and J by 5 bases, and 11 bases separated the two germline ends. The V gene's germline CDR1 is MNHNS and CDR2 SASEGT. The CDR3 is 14 amino acids. CDR3 in amino acids: CASSEGRQLYGYTF. In DNA, the CDR3 is TGTGCCAGCAGTGAAGGGCGTCAGTTGTATGGCTACACCTTC.

There are a few counts of this clonotype. The chain has TRBV6-1 and TRBJ2-5; 9 nucleotides align to TRBD1. The CDR3 consists of 14 residues. Germline CDR1 and CDR2: MNHNS and SASEGT. V shed 6 bases, J shed 5 bases, and the junction held 7 bases outside the gene matches. The CDR3, as DNA: TGTGCCAGCAGGCAAGACAGGGGGAGGGAGACCCAGTACTTC. As protein: CASRQDRGRETQYF.

CDR3 nucleotide sequence: TGCAGTGCGGGACTAGCGGGAGCCCGGGACAATGAGCAGTTCTTC. Protein sequence: CSAGLAGARDNEQFF. V and J are TRBV20-1 and TRBJ2-1, with 14 bases lining up with TRBD2. The V segment lost 6 bases and the J segment 5 bases; nucleotides outside the gene matches: 6. The CDR3 runs to 15 residues. Germline CDR1 reads DFQATT; CDR2 reads SNEGSKA (reference sequence).

The chain links TRBV4-2 to TRBJ2-4; no clear D gene. This CDR3 contains 15 residues. The germline V and J ends were trimmed by 3 bases and 2 bases, with 11 bases remaining between them. CDR1 and CDR2 from the germline V gene are LGHNA and YNFKEQ. Written as DNA, the CDR3 is TGTGCCAGCAGCCAGGGGTTCTATCCCAAAAACATTCAGTACTTC. Amino acids: CASSQGFYPKNIQYF.

The genes are TRBV5-1 and TRBJ1-1; a possible D gene is TRBD1 (6 bases). CDR3 length equals 15 residues. V was pared by 4 bases and J by 1 base, with 14 bases between. CDR1 is SGHRS, CDR2 YFSETQ, per germline. CDR3 loop: CASSKLGQRNTEAFF. DNA for the CDR3: TGCGCCAGCAGCAAACTCGGACAGCGGAACACTGAAGCTTTCTTT.